This TCR beta chain came from a study of metastatic and nonmetastatic thyroid tumors. This clone was observed a few times. A much bigger clone sits one base away, suggesting this may be a read error. Other DNA sequences in this specimen translate into the identical CDR3. Using MiXCR, TCRdb re-called clones from the PCR reads. The sample contains nearly 35,000 clones, around a sixth of which appear only once. Each patient went into thyroid surgery without having received any treatment. The specimen sequenced was blood. This clonotype was obtained from a female donor with papillary thyroid cancer or a benign thyroid nodule (not recorded which). Some clones in this sample may be carry-over from other donors' samples.

CDR3 DNA sequence: TGCAGTGCAACCCCCTCCGGGACTAGCGGGGAGACCCAGTACTTC. As protein: CSATPSGTSGETQYF. V usage is TRBV20-1 and J usage is TRBJ2-5; 12 bases agree with TRBD2. CDR1 is DFQATT and CDR2 is SNEGSKA in the germline V gene (reference sequence). V lost 6 bases to trimming and J lost 5 bases; unmatched junction nucleotides: 10. This CDR3 spans 15 amino acids.